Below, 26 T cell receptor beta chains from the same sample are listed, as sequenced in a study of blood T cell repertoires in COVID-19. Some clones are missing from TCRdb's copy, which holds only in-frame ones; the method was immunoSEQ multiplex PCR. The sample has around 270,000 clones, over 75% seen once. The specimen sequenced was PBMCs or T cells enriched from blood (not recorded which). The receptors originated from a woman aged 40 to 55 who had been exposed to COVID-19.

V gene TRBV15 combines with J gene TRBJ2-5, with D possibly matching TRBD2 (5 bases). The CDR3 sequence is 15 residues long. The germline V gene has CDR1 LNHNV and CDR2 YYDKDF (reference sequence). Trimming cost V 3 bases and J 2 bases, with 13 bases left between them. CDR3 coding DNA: TGTGCCACCAGCAGCGCCACTAGATTTCAAGAGACCCAGTACTTC. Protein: CATSSATRFQETQYF.

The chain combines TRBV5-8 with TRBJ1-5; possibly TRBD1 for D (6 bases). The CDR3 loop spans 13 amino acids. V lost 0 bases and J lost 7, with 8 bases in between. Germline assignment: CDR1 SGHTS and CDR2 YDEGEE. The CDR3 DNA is TGTGCCAGCAGCTTGGAGGGACAACAGCCCCAGCATTTT. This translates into CASSLEGQQPQHF. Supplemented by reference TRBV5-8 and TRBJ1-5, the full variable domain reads EAGVTQSPTHLIKTRGQQATLRCSPISGHTSVYWYQQALGLGLQFLLWYDEGEERNRGNFPPRFSGRQFPNYSSELNVNALELEDSALYLCASSLEGQQPQHFGDGTRLSIL.

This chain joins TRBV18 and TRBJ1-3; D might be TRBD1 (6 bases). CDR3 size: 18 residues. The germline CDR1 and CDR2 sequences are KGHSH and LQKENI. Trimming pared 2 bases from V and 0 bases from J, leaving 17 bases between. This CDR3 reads CASSPNWGRTTSGNTIYF. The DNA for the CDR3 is TGTGCCAGCTCACCAAATTGGGGGCGGACAACCTCTGGAAACACCATATATTTT.

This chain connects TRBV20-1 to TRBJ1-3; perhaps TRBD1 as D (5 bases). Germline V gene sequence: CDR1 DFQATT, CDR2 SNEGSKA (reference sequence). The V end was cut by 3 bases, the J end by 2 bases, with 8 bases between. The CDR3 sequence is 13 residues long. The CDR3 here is CSASGRAGNTIYF. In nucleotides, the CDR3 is TGCAGTGCTAGTGGCAGGGCTGGAAACACCATATATTTT.

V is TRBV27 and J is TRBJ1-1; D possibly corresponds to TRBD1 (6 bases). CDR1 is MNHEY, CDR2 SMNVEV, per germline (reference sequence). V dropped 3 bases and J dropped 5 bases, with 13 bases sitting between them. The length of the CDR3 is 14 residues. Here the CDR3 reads CASSLGGLGTEAFF. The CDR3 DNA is TGTGCCAGCAGTTTGGGGGGGCTAGGGACTGAAGCTTTCTTT.

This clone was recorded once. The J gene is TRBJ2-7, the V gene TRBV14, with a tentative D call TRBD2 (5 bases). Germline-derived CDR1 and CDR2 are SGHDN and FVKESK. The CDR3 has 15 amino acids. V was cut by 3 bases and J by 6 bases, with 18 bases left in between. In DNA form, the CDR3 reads TGTGCCAGCAGCCAGCGGGCGGGTGACTTGTCCGAGCAGTACTTC. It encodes CASSQRAGDLSEQYF.

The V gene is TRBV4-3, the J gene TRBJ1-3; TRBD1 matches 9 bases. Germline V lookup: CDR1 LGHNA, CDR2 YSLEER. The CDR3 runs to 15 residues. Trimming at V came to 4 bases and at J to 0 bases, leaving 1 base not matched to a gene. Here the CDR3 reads CASSRTGDSGNTIYF. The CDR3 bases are TGCGCCAGCAGCCGGACAGGGGACTCTGGAAACACCATATATTTT.

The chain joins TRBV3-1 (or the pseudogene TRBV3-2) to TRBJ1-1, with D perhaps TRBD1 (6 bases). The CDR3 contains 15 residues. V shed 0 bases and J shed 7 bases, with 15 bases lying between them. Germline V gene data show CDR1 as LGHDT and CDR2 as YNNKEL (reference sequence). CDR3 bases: TGTGCCAGCAGCCAAGAACGGAGCAGGGGCGGTGAAGCTTTCTTT. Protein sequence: CASSQERSRGGEAFF.

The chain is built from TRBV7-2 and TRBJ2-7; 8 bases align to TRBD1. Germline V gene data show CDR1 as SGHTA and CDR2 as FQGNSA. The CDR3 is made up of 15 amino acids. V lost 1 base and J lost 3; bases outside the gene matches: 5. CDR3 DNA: TGTGCCAGCAGCTTAGGGGGGACAGGATTCTACGAGCAGTACGTC. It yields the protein CASSLGGTGFYEQYV.

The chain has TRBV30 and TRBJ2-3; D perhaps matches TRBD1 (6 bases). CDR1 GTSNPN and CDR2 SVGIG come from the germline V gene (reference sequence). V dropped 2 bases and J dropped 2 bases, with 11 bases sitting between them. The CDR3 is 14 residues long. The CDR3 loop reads CAWSQQGLTDTQYF. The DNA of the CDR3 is TGTGCCTGGAGTCAACAGGGCCTCACAGATACGCAGTATTTT.

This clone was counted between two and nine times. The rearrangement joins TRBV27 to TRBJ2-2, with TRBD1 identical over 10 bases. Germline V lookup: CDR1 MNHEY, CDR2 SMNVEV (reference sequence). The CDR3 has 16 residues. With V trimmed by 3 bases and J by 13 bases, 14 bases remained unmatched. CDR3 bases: TGTGCCAGCAGTTTCTTAACCTACCGGGACAGGGGTTTGCTGTTTTTT. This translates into CASSFLTYRDRGLLFF.

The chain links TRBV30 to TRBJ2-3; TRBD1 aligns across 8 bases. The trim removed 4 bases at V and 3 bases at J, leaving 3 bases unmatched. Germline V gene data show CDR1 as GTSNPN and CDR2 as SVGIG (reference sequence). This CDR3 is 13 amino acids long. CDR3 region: CAWTRGRTDTQYF. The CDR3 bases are TGTGCCTGGACCAGGGGGCGGACAGATACGCAGTATTTT.

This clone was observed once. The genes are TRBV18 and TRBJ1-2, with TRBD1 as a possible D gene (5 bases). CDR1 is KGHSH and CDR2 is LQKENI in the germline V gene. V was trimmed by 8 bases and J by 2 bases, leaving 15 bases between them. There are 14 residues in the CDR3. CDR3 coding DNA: TGTGCCAGCCTTTCTGGGGGAGGCAACTATGGCTACACCTTC. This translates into CASLSGGGNYGYTF.

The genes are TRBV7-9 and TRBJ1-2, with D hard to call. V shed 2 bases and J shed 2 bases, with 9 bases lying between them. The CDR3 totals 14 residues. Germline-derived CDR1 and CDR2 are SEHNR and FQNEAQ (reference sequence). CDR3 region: CASSLSVRNYGYTF. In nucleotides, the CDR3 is TGTGCCAGCAGCTTATCAGTCAGAAACTATGGCTACACCTTC. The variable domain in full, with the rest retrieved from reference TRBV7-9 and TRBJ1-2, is DTGVSQNPRHKITKRGQNVTFRCDPISEHNRLYWYRQTLGQGPEFLTYFQNEAQLEKSRLLSDRFSAERPKGSFSTLEIQRTEQGDSAMYLCASSLSVRNYGYTFGSGTRLTVV.

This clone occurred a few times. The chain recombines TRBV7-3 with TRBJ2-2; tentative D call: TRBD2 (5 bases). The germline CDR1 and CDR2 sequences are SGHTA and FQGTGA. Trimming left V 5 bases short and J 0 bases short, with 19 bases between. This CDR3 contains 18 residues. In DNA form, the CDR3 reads TGTGCCAGCAGCCTCCATCCGGGGTCGTACGCGAACACCGGGGAGCTGTTTTTT. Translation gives CASSLHPGSYANTGELFF.

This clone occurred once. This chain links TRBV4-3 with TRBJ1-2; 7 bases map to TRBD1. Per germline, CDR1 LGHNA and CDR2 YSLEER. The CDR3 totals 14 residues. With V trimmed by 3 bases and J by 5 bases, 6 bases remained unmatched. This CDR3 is CASSQGTAAYGYTF. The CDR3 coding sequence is TGCGCCAGCAGCCAGGGGACAGCAGCTTATGGCTACACCTTC.

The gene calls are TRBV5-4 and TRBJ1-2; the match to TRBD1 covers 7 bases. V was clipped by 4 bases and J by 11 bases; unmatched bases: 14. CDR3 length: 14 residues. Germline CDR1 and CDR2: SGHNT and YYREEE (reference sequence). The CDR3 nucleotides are TGTGCCAGCAGCCGCTTTATACTACAGGGGCATTACACCTTC. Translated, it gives CASSRFILQGHYTF.

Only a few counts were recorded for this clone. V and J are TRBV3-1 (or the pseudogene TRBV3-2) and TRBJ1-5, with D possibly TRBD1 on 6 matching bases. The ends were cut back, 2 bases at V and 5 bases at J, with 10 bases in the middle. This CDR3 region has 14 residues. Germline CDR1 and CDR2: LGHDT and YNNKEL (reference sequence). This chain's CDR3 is CASSQSRGHQPQHF. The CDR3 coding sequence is TGTGCCAGCAGCCAAAGCAGGGGCCATCAGCCCCAGCATTTT.

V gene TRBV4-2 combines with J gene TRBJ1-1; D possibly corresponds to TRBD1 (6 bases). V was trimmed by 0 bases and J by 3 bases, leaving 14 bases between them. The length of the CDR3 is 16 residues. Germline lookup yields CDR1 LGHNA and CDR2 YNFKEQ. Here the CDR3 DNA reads TGTGCCAGCAGCCAAGATCAGACAGGTCCCTACACTGAAGCTTTCTTT. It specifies CASSQDQTGPYTEAFF.

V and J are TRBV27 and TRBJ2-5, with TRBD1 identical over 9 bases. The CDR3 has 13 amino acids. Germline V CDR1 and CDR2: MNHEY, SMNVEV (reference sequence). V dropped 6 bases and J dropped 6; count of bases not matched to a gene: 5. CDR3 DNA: TGTGCCAGCAGAATACAGGGGGCAAAGACCCAGTACTTC. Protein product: CASRIQGAKTQYF.

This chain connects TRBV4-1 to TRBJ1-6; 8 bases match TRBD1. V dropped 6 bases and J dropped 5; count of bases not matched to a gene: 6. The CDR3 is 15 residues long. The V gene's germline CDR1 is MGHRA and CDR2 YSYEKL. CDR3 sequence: CASRRQGRDNSPLHF. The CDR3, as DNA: TGCGCCAGCAGACGACAGGGGCGAGATAATTCACCCCTCCACTTT.

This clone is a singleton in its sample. The CDR3 is CASSHSEYYEQYV. The CDR3 DNA reads as TGTGCCAGCAGCCATAGTGAATACTACGAGCAGTACGTC. V usage is TRBV14 and J usage is TRBJ2-7; D remains unclear. Germline CDR1 reads SGHDN; CDR2 reads FVKESK. V lost 3 bases to trimming and J lost 3 bases, with 9 bases between them. CDR3 length: 13 amino acids.

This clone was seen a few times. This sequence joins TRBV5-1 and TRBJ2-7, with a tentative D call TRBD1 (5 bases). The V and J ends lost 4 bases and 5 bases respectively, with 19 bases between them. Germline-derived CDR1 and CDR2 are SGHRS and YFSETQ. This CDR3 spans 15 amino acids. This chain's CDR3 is CASSRKTGNNDEQYF. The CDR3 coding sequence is TGCGCCAGCAGCCGAAAAACAGGTAACAACGACGAGCAGTACTTC.

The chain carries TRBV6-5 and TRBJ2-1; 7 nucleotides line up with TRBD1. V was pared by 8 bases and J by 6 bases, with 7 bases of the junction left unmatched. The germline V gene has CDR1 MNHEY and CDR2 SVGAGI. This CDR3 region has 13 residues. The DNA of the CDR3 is TGTGCCAGCCAGGAACAGGGGAGCAATGAGCAGTTCTTC. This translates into CASQEQGSNEQFF.

CDR3 in amino acids: CASSLEGHVEEAFF. CDR3 sequence (DNA): TGTGCCAGCAGCTTAGAGGGACACGTGGAAGAAGCTTTCTTT. This sequence joins TRBV7-8 and TRBJ1-1; TRBD1 might be the D (6 bases). CDR1 and CDR2 (germline): SGHVS, FQNEAQ. The CDR3 totals 14 residues. The V gene lost 1 base and the J gene lost 8 bases, with 14 bases spanning the gap.

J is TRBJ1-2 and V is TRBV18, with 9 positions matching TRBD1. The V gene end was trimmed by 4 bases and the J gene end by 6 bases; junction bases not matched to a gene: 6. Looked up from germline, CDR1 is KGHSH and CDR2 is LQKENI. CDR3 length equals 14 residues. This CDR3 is CASSLGQGVDGYTF. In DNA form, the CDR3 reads TGTGCCAGCTCACTGGGACAGGGCGTCGATGGCTACACCTTC.